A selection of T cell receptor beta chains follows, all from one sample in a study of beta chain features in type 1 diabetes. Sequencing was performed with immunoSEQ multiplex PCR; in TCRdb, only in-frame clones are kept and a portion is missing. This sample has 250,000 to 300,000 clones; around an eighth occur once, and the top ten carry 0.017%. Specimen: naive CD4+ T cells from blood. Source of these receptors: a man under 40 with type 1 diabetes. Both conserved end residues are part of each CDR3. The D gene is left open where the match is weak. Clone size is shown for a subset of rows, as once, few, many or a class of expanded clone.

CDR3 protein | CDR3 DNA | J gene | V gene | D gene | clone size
CSATSYNEQFF | TGCAGTGCTACCTCTTACAATGAGCAGTTCTTC | TRBJ2-1 | TRBV20-1 | - | -
CASSESSGTQFF | TGTGCCAGCAGTGAATCGTCCGGGACTCAATTCTTC | TRBJ2-1 | TRBV2 | - | few
CASGLGETQYF | TGTGCTAGTGGTCTAGGAGAGACCCAGTACTTC | TRBJ2-5 | TRBV12-5 | - | few
CASSIQQGPYNQPQHF | TGTGCCAGTAGTATCCAGCAGGGGCCCTACAATCAGCCCCAGCATTTT | TRBJ1-5 | TRBV19 | - | -
CASSLSTSGSLETQYF | TGTGCCAGCAGCTTGTCGACTAGCGGGAGTCTCGAGACCCAGTACTTC | TRBJ2-5 | TRBV5-6 | TRBD2 | few
CASSSRGPQHF | TGTGCCAGCAGCTCCAGGGGACCCCAGCATTTT | TRBJ1-5 | TRBV7-2 | - | few
CASSLGTSNTGELFF | TGCGCCAGCAGCTTGGGGACTTCGAACACCGGGGAGCTGTTTTTT | TRBJ2-2 | TRBV5-1 | - | -
CASSPSGSYNEQFF | TGTGCCAGCAGCCCTAGCGGGAGTTACAATGAGCAGTTCTTC | TRBJ2-1 | TRBV7-3 | TRBD2 | -
CASSLVWGYQETQYF | TGTGCCAGCAGCCTAGTATGGGGCTACCAAGAGACCCAGTACTTC | TRBJ2-5 | TRBV7-9 | - | -
CASSVGLEGQGFSEAFF | TGTGCCAGCAGCGTAGGGTTAGAAGGACAGGGATTCTCCGAAGCTTTCTTT | TRBJ1-1 | TRBV9 | TRBD1 | -
CASSYTGLAGDSYEQYF | TGTGCCAGCAGTTACACGGGACTAGCGGGAGACTCCTACGAGCAGTACTTC | TRBJ2-7 | TRBV6-7 | TRBD2 | -
CASSEGSNQPQHF | TGTGCCAGCAGTGAGGGAAGCAATCAGCCCCAGCATTTT | TRBJ1-5 | TRBV6-6 | - | few
CASSFGENTGELFF | TGTGCCAGCAGCTTCGGGGAAAACACCGGGGAGCTGTTTTTT | TRBJ2-2 | TRBV11-2 | - | -
CASSPVAGETQYF | TGTGCCAGCTCACCCGTAGCGGGTGAGACCCAGTACTTC | TRBJ2-5 | TRBV18 | TRBD2 | -
CASSLEGGGYTF | TGTGCCAGCAGCTTGGAAGGGGGTGGCTACACCTTC | TRBJ1-2 | TRBV5-4 | - | -
CASSSRGLNTEAFF | TGTGCCAGCAGCTCCAGGGGTTTGAACACTGAAGCTTTCTTT | TRBJ1-1 | TRBV7-2 | - | -
CASGRGGSSYNEQFF | TGTGCTAGTGGCCGCGGGGGTAGCTCCTACAATGAGCAGTTCTTC | TRBJ2-1 | TRBV12-5 | TRBD2 | -
CASSIQGSDYGYTF | TGTGCCAGCAGCATTCAGGGTTCGGACTATGGCTACACCTTC | TRBJ1-2 | TRBV7-8 | - | -
CASRGPQSGYEQYF | TGTGCCAGCAGGGGACCGCAAAGCGGGTACGAGCAGTACTTC | TRBJ2-7 | TRBV28 | - | -
CATSTGTSDHNEQFF | TGTGCCACCAGCACCGGGACTAGCGATCACAATGAGCAGTTCTTC | TRBJ2-1 | TRBV15 | TRBD2 | -
CASSQFRARISRTSRDREFF | TGCGCCAGCAGTCAATTTAGGGCCAGGATAAGTCGGACTAGCCGAGATAGGGAGTTCTTC | TRBJ2-1 | TRBV23-1 | TRBD2 | -
CASNDRISYEQYF | TGTGCCAGCAACGACAGAATTTCCTACGAGCAGTACTTC | TRBJ2-7 | TRBV6-6 | - | -
CASFPGQGPPDTQYF | TGTGCCAGCTTCCCGGGACAGGGTCCCCCAGATACGCAGTATTTT | TRBJ2-3 | TRBV28 | TRBD1 | -
CASSLRGGMNTEAFF | TGTGCCAGCAGCCTTAGGGGGGGGATGAACACTGAAGCTTTCTTT | TRBJ1-1 | TRBV7-3 | - | few
CASSQDGGAHYGYTF | TGTGCCAGCAGCCAAGACGGCGGAGCTCACTATGGCTACACCTTC | TRBJ1-2 | TRBV4-2 | - | -
CSVEDGTSAYNEQFF | TGCAGCGTTGAAGACGGAACTAGCGCCTACAATGAGCAGTTCTTC | TRBJ2-1 | TRBV29-1 | TRBD2 | few
CASSVGAGGQANF | TGTGCCAGCAGCGTAGGAGCGGGGGGACAGGCCAACTTC | TRBJ2-4 | TRBV9 | - | few
CASSQDRIYTEAFF | TGCGCCAGCAGCCAAGATCGTATCTACACTGAAGCTTTCTTT | TRBJ1-1 | TRBV4-3 | - | few
CASSPGTGGSQPQHF | TGTGCCAGTAGTCCCGGGACAGGGGGGTCGCAGCCCCAGCATTTT | TRBJ1-5 | TRBV19 | TRBD1 | few
CASSVSVVYEQYF | TGTGCCAGCAGTGTTTCAGTGGTTTACGAGCAGTACTTC | TRBJ2-7 | TRBV2 | - | -
CSARQETQYF | TGCAGTGCTCGCCAAGAGACCCAGTACTTC | TRBJ2-5 | TRBV20-1 | - | -
CASSLVGTTTYNEQFF | TGTGCCAGCAGCTTGGTCGGGACTACAACCTACAATGAGCAGTTCTTC | TRBJ2-1 | TRBV5-6 | TRBD2 | -
CASTSGHLSYNEQFF | TGTGCCAGCACCAGCGGGCACCTCTCCTACAATGAGCAGTTCTTC | TRBJ2-1 | TRBV25-1 | - | few
CASSKTEYGYTF | TGTGCCAGCAGTAAGACAGAGTATGGCTACACCTTC | TRBJ1-2 | TRBV6-1 | - | -
CASSWDFSGRAGELFF | TGTGCCAGCAGTTGGGACTTTAGCGGGAGGGCCGGGGAGCTGTTTTTT | TRBJ2-2 | TRBV27 | TRBD2 | -
CASSSGQPNYGYTF | TGTGCCAGCAGCTCGGGACAACCTAACTATGGCTACACCTTC | TRBJ1-2 | TRBV7-9 | - | few
CASSLAASGRTGELFF | TGTGCCAGCAGTCTAGCGGCTAGCGGGAGAACCGGGGAGCTGTTTTTT | TRBJ2-2 | TRBV28 | TRBD2 | few
CASSLLAGGGGISTDTQYF | TGCGCCAGCAGCTTGCTAGCGGGCGGTGGAGGAATTAGCACAGATACGCAGTATTTT | TRBJ2-3 | TRBV5-1 | TRBD2 | -
CASSPTSGPLKTYEQYF | TGCGCCAGCAGCCCGACTAGCGGCCCCTTAAAGACCTACGAGCAGTACTTC | TRBJ2-7 | TRBV5-1 | TRBD2 | few
CASSPHRDSQPQHF | TGTGCCAGCAGCCCTCACAGGGACAGCCAGCCCCAGCATTTT | TRBJ1-5 | TRBV7-2 | TRBD1 | -
CASSYNDRGETQYF | TGTGCCAGCAGTTATAACGACAGGGGAGAGACCCAGTACTTC | TRBJ2-5 | TRBV6-6 | TRBD1 | few
CASSDLGEARYSYNEQFF | TGTGCCAGCAGTGATTTGGGGGAGGCCCGATACTCCTACAATGAGCAGTTCTTC | TRBJ2-1 | TRBV25-1 | - | -
CASRDDRGPQETQYF | TGTGCCAGCAGGGACGACAGGGGCCCGCAAGAGACCCAGTACTTC | TRBJ2-5 | TRBV2 | TRBD1 | few
CASSSDRGIGETQYF | TGTGCCAGCAGCTCAGACAGGGGGATAGGAGAGACCCAGTACTTC | TRBJ2-5 | TRBV9 | TRBD1 | -
CASSIDLLNTEAFF | TGTGCCAGTAGTATAGATCTATTGAACACTGAAGCTTTCTTT | TRBJ1-1 | TRBV19 | - | -
CASSLDRAWTEAFF | TGTGCCAGCAGCTTAGACAGGGCCTGGACTGAAGCTTTCTTT | TRBJ1-1 | TRBV7-9 | - | few
CASSHADRVSHTEAFF | TGCGCCAGCAGCCACGCAGACAGGGTGTCCCACACTGAAGCTTTCTTT | TRBJ1-1 | TRBV4-1 | TRBD1 | few
CASSLPSGIGYEQYF | TGTGCCAGCAGCTTACCGTCAGGGATCGGCTACGAGCAGTACTTC | TRBJ2-7 | TRBV7-8 | - | -
CTSSCRCPGLAVQETQYF | TGCACCAGCAGTTGCCGCTGCCCGGGACTAGCGGTGCAAGAGACCCAGTACTTC | TRBJ2-5 | TRBV1 | - | -
CASSPQREAYNEQFF | TGTGCCAGCAGCCCGCAGCGGGAGGCTTACAATGAGCAGTTCTTC | TRBJ2-1 | TRBV4-2 | TRBD2 | few
CAWSRPGPDTQYF | TGTGCCTGGAGTCGTCCAGGTCCTGATACGCAGTATTTT | TRBJ2-3 | TRBV30 | - | few
CASSLEAVGTQYF | TGTGCCAGCAGTCTCGAGGCGGTAGGGACCCAGTACTTC | TRBJ2-5 | TRBV28 | - | few
CASSLASGGGRNGYTF | TGTGCCAGCAGCTTAGCGTCGGGGGGAGGAAGGAATGGCTACACCTTC | TRBJ1-2 | TRBV7-9 | - | few
CASSLMVAKTYEQFF | TGTGCCAGCAGCTTAATGGTAGCGAAGACCTATGAGCAGTTCTTC | TRBJ2-1 | TRBV7-2 | - | -